The rows below give T cell receptor beta chains drawn from one sample of a study of blood T cell repertoires in COVID-19. Some clones are missing from TCRdb's copy, which holds only in-frame ones; the method was immunoSEQ multiplex PCR. The table shows some 270,000 clones, with over 75% occurring only once. What was sequenced was PBMCs or T cells enriched from blood (not recorded which). These receptors were taken from a woman younger than 45 who had recovered from COVID-19. The CDR3 runs from the conserved cysteine through the conserved F or W. D genes are given only for firm matches. Clone size appears in some rows only: once, few, many, or a class for an expanded clone.

CDR3	DNA	D	size	J	V
CASSLTVENIQYF	TGTGCCAGCAGCTTAACGGTCGAAAACATTCAGTACTTC	NA	few	TRBJ2-4	TRBV7-2
CASKLQGLAGVDEQFF	TGCGCCAGCAAGTTACAGGGACTAGCGGGAGTCGATGAGCAGTTCTTC	TRBD2	NA	TRBJ2-1	TRBV5-1
CATSDPSGSSDTQYF	TGTGCCACCAGTGACCCTAGCGGGAGCTCGGATACGCAGTATTTT	TRBD2	NA	TRBJ2-3	TRBV24-1
CASSWGLAGRDTQYF	TGTGCCAGCAGTTGGGGACTAGCGGGGCGGGATACGCAGTATTTT	TRBD2	NA	TRBJ2-3	TRBV28
CATSSGMSSGSTDTQYF	TGTGCCACCAGCAGCGGAATGTCTAGCGGAAGCACAGATACGCAGTATTTT	TRBD2	NA	TRBJ2-3	TRBV15
CASSYLRTGNTGELFF	TGTGCCAGTAGTTATCTCCGGACAGGCAACACCGGGGAGCTGTTTTTT	TRBD1	NA	TRBJ2-2	TRBV19
CASMPGGTDTQYF	TGTGCCAGTATGCCGGGTGGAACAGATACGCAGTATTTT	NA	few	TRBJ2-3	TRBV19
CATRPRVQNTGELFF	TGTGCCACCCGCCCCCGTGTACAGAACACCGGGGAGCTGTTTTTT	NA	NA	TRBJ2-2	TRBV28
CASSVEREKAIQYF	TGTGCCAGCAGTGTTGAGCGGGAGAAGGCCATTCAGTACTTC	TRBD2	NA	TRBJ2-4	TRBV2
CASSQGGQGNEQFF	TGTGCCAGCAGCCAAGGGGGACAGGGGAATGAGCAGTTCTTC	TRBD1	NA	TRBJ2-1	TRBV4-2
CASSEGTSSTDTQYF	TGTGCCAGCAGTGAGGGGACTAGCAGCACAGATACGCAGTATTTT	TRBD2	NA	TRBJ2-3	TRBV2
CASSIRRSADGSQFF	TGTGCCAGTAGTATAAGGCGGTCGGCAGATGGATCCCAGTTCTTC	NA	NA	TRBJ2-1	TRBV19
CASSTPGGARAYEKLFF	TGTGCCAGCAGCACCCCGGGCGGGGCACGGGCGTACGAAAAACTGTTTTTT	NA	NA	TRBJ1-4	TRBV7-9
CASSPEAGAYNEQFF	TGTGCCAGCAGCCCAGAAGCGGGGGCTTACAATGAGCAGTTCTTC	TRBD2	once	TRBJ2-1	TRBV7-2
CASRAQGAPGEPQHF	TGTGCCAGCCGGGCACAGGGGGCACCAGGAGAGCCCCAGCATTTT	TRBD1	NA	TRBJ1-5	TRBV7-2
CASSGDMNTEAFF	TGTGCCAGCAGTGGGGACATGAACACTGAAGCTTTCTTT	NA	NA	TRBJ1-1	TRBV6-4
CASSLDSLYGYTF	TGCGCCAGCAGCTTGGATTCCCTGTATGGCTACACCTTC	NA	NA	TRBJ1-2	TRBV5-1
CASSRQGVYYGYTF	TGTGCCAGCAGTCGACAGGGTGTCTACTATGGCTACACCTTC	TRBD1	NA	TRBJ1-2	TRBV2
CASRQRAGGTDTQYF	TGTGCCAGCAGACAAAGAGCGGGAGGTACAGATACGCAGTATTTT	TRBD2	NA	TRBJ2-3	TRBV11-2
CASSRQFMSQETQYF	TGTGCCAGCAGTAGACAGTTCATGTCCCAAGAGACCCAGTACTTC	NA	few	TRBJ2-5	TRBV2
CASRSQNTEAFF	TGTGCCAGCAGATCACAGAACACTGAAGCTTTCTTT	NA	NA	TRBJ1-1	TRBV12-3/TRBV12-4
CASSSTGIGNQPQHF	TGTGCCAGCAGCTCGACAGGAATCGGCAATCAGCCCCAGCATTTT	NA	NA	TRBJ1-5	TRBV27
CASSTPGDYGYTF	TGTGCCAGCAGTACGCCAGGGGACTATGGCTACACCTTC	NA	NA	TRBJ1-2	TRBV6-5
CASSLGGMGTGELFF	TGTGCCAGCAGCTTGGGAGGGATGGGCACCGGGGAGCTGTTTTTT	NA	NA	TRBJ2-2	TRBV5-7
CASSSYRSTEAFF	TGTGCCAGCAGTTCTTATCGGAGCACTGAAGCTTTCTTT	NA	NA	TRBJ1-1	TRBV27
CASRRDSYSNQPQHF	TGTGCCAGCAGAAGGGACAGCTATAGCAATCAGCCCCAGCATTTT	TRBD1	NA	TRBJ1-5	TRBV6-6
CASRTGEGSYNEQFF	TGTGCCAGCAGAACGGGGGAGGGCTCCTACAATGAGCAGTTCTTC	TRBD2	NA	TRBJ2-1	TRBV4-2
CASSFGGLAGVGQFF	TGTGCCAGCAGCTTCGGCGGTCTAGCGGGGGTTGGGCAGTTCTTC	TRBD2	NA	TRBJ2-1	TRBV7-8
CASISLKGHRTYNEQFF	TGTGCCAGCATTAGCCTAAAAGGGCACAGGACCTACAATGAGCAGTTCTTC	NA	few	TRBJ2-1	TRBV28
CASSQDRGGGATEAFF	TGTGCCAGCAGCCAAGATCGGGGCGGCGGGGCCACTGAAGCTTTCTTT	NA	NA	TRBJ1-1	TRBV4-2
CASSLNPAGETQYF	TGTGCCAGCAGCTTGAACCCGGCGGGAGAGACGCAGTATTTT	TRBD2	NA	TRBJ2-3	TRBV7-2
CASSSTGGGWHEQYF	TGTGCCAGCAGTTCCACAGGGGGTGGCTGGCACGAGCAGTACTTC	TRBD1	NA	TRBJ2-7	TRBV28
CASSAGQPQHF	TGTGCCAGCAGTGCGGGTCAGCCCCAGCATTTT	NA	NA	TRBJ1-5	TRBV2
CASTPLSGSTDTQYF	TGTGCCAGCACCCCGTTGAGCGGGAGCACAGATACGCAGTATTTT	NA	NA	TRBJ2-3	TRBV7-9
CARNQGNYGYTF	TGTGCCAGGAATCAGGGTAACTATGGCTACACCTTC	NA	NA	TRBJ1-2	TRBV27
CATSRDTRQGVSYYGYTF	TGTGCCACCAGCAGAGATACGAGACAGGGTGTTTCCTACTATGGCTACACCTTC	TRBD1	few	TRBJ1-2	TRBV15
CSAMTDEVSKNIQYF	TGCAGCGCTATGACCGACGAGGTTAGCAAAAACATTCAGTACTTC	NA	NA	TRBJ2-4	TRBV29-1
CASSFGQGYSGANVLTF	TGTGCCAGCAGTTTTGGACAGGGGTACTCTGGGGCCAACGTCCTGACTTTC	TRBD1	NA	TRBJ2-6	TRBV28
CASSLSTGPSNEQYF	TGTGCCAGCAGCCTATCGACAGGACCTTCTAACGAGCAGTACTTC	NA	NA	TRBJ2-7	TRBV11-2
CASSHSSSTDTQYF	TGTGCCAGCTCGCACAGTTCTAGCACAGATACGCAGTATTTT	NA	many	TRBJ2-3	TRBV6-4
CASNSIMGSGPYNEQFF	TGTGCCAGCAACTCTATCATGGGGAGCGGGCCTTACAATGAGCAGTTCTTC	NA	NA	TRBJ2-1	TRBV28
CATNRSRMSSRTGELFF	TGTGCCACCAATAGGAGCAGAATGTCCTCCAGAACCGGGGAGCTGTTTTTT	NA	NA	TRBJ2-2	TRBV24-1
CASSLVGLKETQYF	TGTGCCAGCAGCTTAGTGGGCCTAAAAGAGACCCAGTACTTC	NA	NA	TRBJ2-5	TRBV7-2
CASSPQRQSSYEQYF	TGTGCCAGCTCACCACAGAGACAGAGCTCCTACGAGCAGTACTTC	NA	NA	TRBJ2-7	TRBV18
CASSPGIAGDEQYF	TGTGCCAGCTCACCCGGTATAGCGGGGGACGAGCAGTACTTC	TRBD2	few	TRBJ2-7	TRBV18
CASTSVGTPRDEQFF	TGTGCCAGCACCTCGGTCGGGACACCCAGGGATGAGCAGTTCTTC	NA	NA	TRBJ2-1	TRBV7-9
CASTWGGRDDTSTDTQYF	TGTGCCAGCACCTGGGGCGGGAGGGACGATACTAGCACAGATACGCAGTATTTT	TRBD2	NA	TRBJ2-3	TRBV7-9